Shown below are 9 T cell receptor beta chains from a single sample sequenced in a study of T cells in Graves' hyperthyroidism and ophthalmopathy. TCR beta CDR3 region amplification was performed from RNA transcripts. First-round RT-PCR targeting the TCR CDR3 was performed with the HTBI primer set. MiXCR, applied by TCRdb to the multiplex PCR reads, yields one record per CDR3 protein. Of fewer than 600,000 distinct CDR3 sequences listed, around 15% are singletons. The sequenced sample consisted of blood. The receptors come from a woman aged 18-35 years with Graves' hyperthyroidism.

On this clonotype itself: This may be a read error, as it is one base from a much larger clone. This chain connects TRBV18 to TRBJ2-7; 7 positions agree with TRBD1. The junction had 7 bases not matched to a gene; V was cut back by 2 bases and J by 3 bases. This CDR3 has 15 residues. CDR1 is KGHSH and CDR2 is LQKENI in the germline V gene. In nucleotides, the CDR3 is TGTGCCAGCTCACCAGGGTCAGGGGGTTACTACGAGCAGTACGTC. Translation: CASSPGSGGYYEQYV.

This clonotype has ten or more counts. CDR3 in amino acids: CASSAIAQGIGSPLHF. The CDR3 bases are TGTGCCAGCAGCGCAATCGCCCAGGGGATAGGATCACCCCTCCACTTT. The chain has TRBV11-2 and TRBJ1-6; possibly TRBD1 for D (6 bases). From germline, CDR1 is SGHAT and CDR2 FQNNGV. The V end lost 5 bases, the J end lost 10 bases, and 21 bases lay between the germline ends. The CDR3 loop spans 16 amino acids.

This chain uses TRBV5-5 with TRBJ1-3; D may be TRBD1 (5 bases). V was cut by 3 bases and J by 2 bases, with 9 bases left in between. This CDR3 spans 14 amino acids. Germline CDR1 and CDR2: SGHKS and YYEKEE (reference sequence). Written as DNA, the CDR3 is TGTGCCAGCAGCTGGGGGACGGCTGGAAACACCATATATTTT. Amino acid sequence: CASSWGTAGNTIYF.

V is TRBV19 and J is TRBJ1-1, with TRBD1 as a possible D gene (5 bases). The CDR3 is made up of 14 amino acids. Germline assignment: CDR1 LNHDA and CDR2 SQIVND (reference sequence). Trimming cost V 3 bases and J 4 bases, with 12 bases left between them. In nucleotides, the CDR3 is TGTGCCAGTAGTATGGAACCCAGGGCCACTGAAGCTTTCTTT. Translated: CASSMEPRATEAFF.

In its sample, this clonotype was seen many times. The chain is built from TRBV2 and TRBJ2-3; D might be TRBD2 (6 bases). Trimming shortened V by 3 bases and J by 3 bases, and 16 bases separated the two germline ends. Germline lookup yields CDR1 SNHLY and CDR2 FYNNEI. This CDR3 is 16 amino acids long. CDR3 sequence: CASSDYQGGMTDTQYF. The CDR3, as DNA: TGTGCCAGCAGTGATTACCAGGGAGGTATGACAGATACGCAGTATTTT.

This clonotype was counted many times. The chain joins TRBV20-1 to TRBJ2-1; 8 bases are a match to TRBD2. V dropped 5 bases and J dropped 7; count of bases not matched to a gene: 10. CDR1 is DFQATT and CDR2 is SNEGSKA in the germline V gene (reference sequence). The CDR3 runs to 14 residues. The CDR3 coding sequence is TGCAGTGCTCAAGCGGGAGCTCTGGGGAATGAGCAGTTCTTC. Encoded protein: CSAQAGALGNEQFF.

This clonotype was seen many times. V gene TRBV7-3 combines with J gene TRBJ2-7, with TRBD2 as a possible D gene (6 bases). Trimming took 3 bases from V and 7 from J, leaving 13 bases between them. Germline V gives CDR1 SGHTA, CDR2 FQGTGA. The CDR3 is made up of 13 amino acids. CDR3 in amino acids: CASSFYGGVEQYF. The CDR3 nucleotides read TGTGCCAGCAGCTTCTATGGAGGGGTTGAGCAGTACTTC.

The chain carries TRBV27 and TRBJ1-1; possibly TRBD1 for D (5 bases). The CDR3 has 13 amino acids. The germline V gene has CDR1 MNHEY and CDR2 SMNVEV (reference sequence). Trimming stripped 7 bases from V and 1 base from J, with 10 bases between. In nucleotides, the CDR3 is TGTGCCAGCACCCAGGGCCAGAACACTGAAGCTTTCTTT. It translates to CASTQGQNTEAFF.

This clonotype occurred many times. The chain links TRBV7-3 to TRBJ2-3; 9 bases match TRBD2. Germline assignment: CDR1 SGHTA and CDR2 FQGTGA. CDR3 size: 14 residues. V was clipped by 4 bases and J by 3 bases; unmatched bases: 2. CDR3 DNA sequence: TGTGCCAGCAGCTCTAGCGGGGCAACAGATACGCAGTATTTT. This gives the protein CASSSSGATDTQYF.